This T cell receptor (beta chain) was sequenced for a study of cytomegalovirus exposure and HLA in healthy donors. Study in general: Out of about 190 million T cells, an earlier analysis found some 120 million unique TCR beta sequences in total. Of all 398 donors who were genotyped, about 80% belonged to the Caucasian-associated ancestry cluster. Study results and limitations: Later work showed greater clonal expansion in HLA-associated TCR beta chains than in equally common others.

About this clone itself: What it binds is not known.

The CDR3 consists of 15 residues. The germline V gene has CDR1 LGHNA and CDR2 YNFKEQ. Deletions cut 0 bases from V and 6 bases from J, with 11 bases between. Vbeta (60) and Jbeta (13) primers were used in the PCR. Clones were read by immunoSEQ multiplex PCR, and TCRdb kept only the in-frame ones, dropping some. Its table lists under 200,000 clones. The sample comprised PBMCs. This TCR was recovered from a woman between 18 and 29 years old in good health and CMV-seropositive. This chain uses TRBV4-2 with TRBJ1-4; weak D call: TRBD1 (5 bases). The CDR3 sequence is CASSQDARAHEKLFF. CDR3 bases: TGTGCCAGCAGCCAAGATGCCAGGGCCCATGAAAAACTGTTTTTT.